Each of the 13 T cell receptor beta chains below was sequenced from the same sample in a study of blood T cell repertoires in COVID-19 (dated by TCRdb to the early 2020s). Receptors were amplified or captured by the immunoSEQ multiplex PCR assay. TCRdb provides this immuneACCESS table in a form limited to in-frame rearrangements. Some clones are lacking; in checked studies, under half of them reflect an unresolved V gene, and why the rest are absent is not known. The sample contains about 210,000 clones, roughly 88% of them found a single time. Of the sample, approximately 2% falls within the top ten clones. Specimen: peripheral blood. These receptors originate from a man aged 40-55 years who had recovered from COVID-19.

The chain combines TRBV7-2 with TRBJ2-5; tentative D call: TRBD2 (5 bases). CDR1 is SGHTA and CDR2 is FQGNSA in the germline V gene. There are 14 residues in the CDR3. Trimming cost V 5 bases and J 2 bases, with 12 bases left between them. The CDR3 reads CASSLGSVQETQYF. As DNA, the CDR3 is TGTGCCAGCAGCCTCGGTAGCGTACAAGAGACCCAGTACTTC.

CDR3 in amino acids: CASSESWTATYEQYF. The CDR3, as DNA: TGTGCCAGCAGTGAATCCTGGACAGCGACCTACGAGCAGTACTTC. V is TRBV6-1 and J is TRBJ2-7, with a weak D call TRBD1 (6 bases). V was shortened by 2 bases and J by 2 bases, with 13 bases between the two germline ends. The CDR3 is made up of 15 amino acids. The V gene's germline CDR1 is MNHNS and CDR2 SASEGT.

V and J are TRBV6-5 and TRBJ2-6, with TRBD1 as a possible D gene (5 bases). This CDR3 region has 14 residues. V lost 7 bases and J lost 0, with 7 bases in between. Germline V gene data show CDR1 as MNHEY and CDR2 as SVGAGI. CDR3 protein: CASKGVSGANVLTF. For the CDR3, the DNA is TGTGCCAGCAAAGGGGTCTCTGGGGCCAACGTCCTGACTTTC.

Concerning this clone: A much larger clone lies a single base off, so this may be a read error. This sample includes further DNA sequences coding for the same CDR3. The rearrangement uses TRBV6-2 or TRBV6-3 and TRBJ2-7; 7 nucleotides agree with TRBD1. The germline CDR1 and CDR2 sequences are MNHEY and SVGEGT. V trimming: 4 bases; J trimming: 4 bases; junction bases outside the gene matches: 4. The CDR3 runs 13 residues. In DNA, the CDR3 is TGTGCCAGCAGTTGGGACAGCTCATACGAGCAGTACTTC. This translates into CASSWDSSYEQYF.

This clone was recorded at least ten times. DNA of the CDR3: TGTGCCAGCAGTAGGGAGCAGGGGGCCTATGGCTACACCTTC. Protein product: CASSREQGAYGYTF. The rearrangement joins TRBV2 to TRBJ1-2; TRBD1 matches 8 bases. This CDR3 contains 14 residues. Germline lookup yields CDR1 SNHLY and CDR2 FYNNEI. V was clipped by 5 bases and J by 4 bases; unmatched bases: 6.

V usage is TRBV5-6 and J usage is TRBJ2-7; 8 bases match TRBD1. Germline loops: CDR1 SGHDT, CDR2 YYEEEE. The CDR3 loop spans 15 amino acids. V shed 5 bases and J 3 bases; nucleotides not matched to a gene: 10. The CDR3 reads CASRWGRGLIYEQYF. The CDR3 bases are TGTGCCAGCAGATGGGGCAGGGGGCTAATCTACGAGCAGTACTTC.

The V call is TRBV3-1 (or the pseudogene TRBV3-2), the J call TRBJ1-4; 8 positions agree with TRBD1. The CDR3 consists of 15 residues. CDR1 is LGHDT and CDR2 is YNNKEL in the germline V gene (reference sequence). V lost 1 base, J lost 7 bases, and 5 bases stayed unmatched. Here the CDR3 reads CASSQAGGLGEKLFF. The CDR3, as DNA: TGTGCCAGCAGCCAAGCAGGGGGCCTGGGTGAAAAACTGTTTTTT.

This chain links TRBV3-1 (or the pseudogene TRBV3-2) with TRBJ1-2; 9 bases map to TRBD1. CDR1 and CDR2 from the germline V gene are LGHDT and YNNKEL (reference sequence). CDR3 length equals 13 residues. The V gene end was trimmed by 5 bases and the J gene end by 5 bases; junction bases not matched to a gene: 3. CDR3 coding DNA: TGTGCCAGCAGCACAGGGGGCATGTATGGCTACACCTTC. The encoded protein is CASSTGGMYGYTF.

The rearrangement uses TRBV9 and TRBJ2-5, with 10 bases identical to TRBD2. V lost 0 bases and J lost 1; bases outside the gene matches: 3. The germline V gene has CDR1 SGDLS and CDR2 YYNGEE. There are 16 residues in the CDR3. Here the CDR3 reads CASSVASGRVQETQYF. CDR3 sequence (DNA): TGTGCCAGCAGCGTAGCCAGCGGGAGGGTCCAAGAGACCCAGTACTTC.

The chain is built from TRBV2 and TRBJ2-2; D remains unclear. CDR3 size: 14 residues. The V gene lost 1 base and the J gene lost 7 bases, with 10 bases spanning the gap. Per germline, CDR1 SNHLY and CDR2 FYNNEI. CDR3 sequence reads: CASSEVGRGGELFF. The DNA for the CDR3 is TGTGCCAGCAGTGAAGTGGGTCGAGGCGGGGAGCTGTTTTTT.

The V gene is TRBV19, the J gene TRBJ2-2, with D tentatively TRBD1 (5 bases). Germline V gives CDR1 LNHDA, CDR2 SQIVND (reference sequence). V lost 4 bases and J 2 bases, leaving 11 bases between the germline ends. The CDR3 contains 15 residues. For the CDR3, the DNA is TGTGCCAGTAGTACGAGACAGACAAACACCGGGGAGCTGTTTTTT. Translated, it gives CASSTRQTNTGELFF.

This clone was seen only once. CDR3 nucleotides: TGTGCCAGCAGTTTACAGGGGGAGCTGTTTTTT. Protein sequence: CASSLQGELFF. The J gene is TRBJ2-2, the V gene TRBV6-5; D gene uncertain. V lost 4 bases and J lost 8, with 5 bases in between. CDR1 MNHEY and CDR2 SVGAGI come from the germline V gene. The CDR3 extends over 11 amino acids.

The rearrangement links TRBV7-2 to TRBJ2-5, with 8 positions matching TRBD2. CDR3 length: 14 amino acids. In germline, CDR1 is SGHTA, CDR2 FQGNSA. The V segment lost 2 bases and the J segment 5 bases; nucleotides outside the gene matches: 4. The CDR3 DNA reads TGTGCCAGCAGCTTATTCGGGAGGGGGGAGACCCAGTACTTC. It yields the protein CASSLFGRGETQYF. The full variable domain, in which reference TRBV7-2 and TRBJ2-5 provide the parts outside the CDR3, is GAGVSQSPSNKVTEKGKDVELRCDPISGHTALYWYRQSLGQGLEFLIYFQGNSAPDKSGLPSDRFSAERTGGSVSTLTIQRTQQEDSAVYLCASSLFGRGETQYFGPGTRLLVL.